This record looks at one T cell receptor beta chain sequence and its context. Antigen: not known. TCR beta CDR3 regions were amplified from RNA transcripts. The primer set for the first-round RT-PCR of the TCR CDR3 was HTBI. TCRdb reprocessed the multiplex PCR reads via MiXCR and lists one record per CDR3 protein. The sample has about 500,000 distinct CDR3 sequences; about 16% are singletons. This specimen comes from a study of T cells in Graves' hyperthyroidism and ophthalmopathy. There are 16 residues in the CDR3. V gave up 0 bases and J gave up 6 bases; unmatched junction bases: 3. From germline, CDR1 is MNHEY and CDR2 SVGAGI. Study results and caveats: Clonotypes that were expanded in thyroid above 0.001 mostly appeared in blood too.

Source material: blood. This sequence was found in a woman aged 25 to 45 with Graves' ophthalmopathy. The rearrangement uses TRBV6-5 and TRBJ2-1; 12 nucleotides line up with TRBD2. The CDR3 DNA reads as TGTGCCAGCAGTTACTCGAGACTAGCGGGAGCCAATGAGCAGTTCTTC. Protein: CASSYSRLAGANEQFF.